The clone carrying this TCR beta chain came up a few times. The data originate from a study of blood T cell repertoires in COVID-19. Per the original methods: Amplification of reference gene primers was used by the study to estimate nucleated cell counts. Assay: immunoSEQ multiplex PCR; the TCRdb copy retains only in-frame clones and omits some. V and J calls and clone size come straight from that table; D and trimming were deduced from the DNA. Altogether roughly 50,000 clones are present, approximately 80% being singletons, with the ten largest covering roughly three fifths. The CDR3 contains 13 residues. J lost 2 bases, V lost 11 bases, and 6 bases had no gene match. The germline CDR1 and CDR2 sequences are KGHSH and LQKENI.

Sequencing used peripheral blood. This clonotype was sampled from a man aged 70 or older with acute or convalescent COVID-19. The J gene is TRBJ1-3, the V gene TRBV18; 7 bases match TRBD1. The CDR3 reads CAGTGDTGNTIYF. In nucleotides, the CDR3 is TGTGCCGGCACAGGGGACACTGGAAACACCATATATTTT.